These 21 T cell receptor beta chains came from one sample sequenced in a study of T cells in narcolepsy (dated by TCRdb to 2016 to 2019). Library construction relied on the immunoSEQ multiplex PCR assay. As stored in TCRdb, this immuneACCESS dataset retains in-frame rearrangements with V and J assigned. A fraction of the clones does not appear; measured against another copy, unresolved V genes explain less than half of the discrepancy, and the remainder lacks a known reason. A total of roughly 3,100 clones appear in this sample, around 62% of them only once. The top ten constitute approximately 57% of the sample. Sample: CD45RA- memory CD8+ T cells from PBMCs. This sample's cell subset or site label indicates: memory T cells sorted ex vivo from peripheral blood. These receptors all stem from a human donor with narcolepsy.

This chain joins TRBV9 and TRBJ2-7; 8 bases are a match to TRBD2. Per germline, CDR1 SGDLS and CDR2 YYNGEE. This CDR3 is 12 amino acids long. Trimming removed 4 bases from V and 9 bases from J; junction bases left unmatched: 6. Here the CDR3 DNA reads TGTGCCAGCAGCCCTACCGGGAGGGTGCAGTACTTC. Amino acid sequence: CASSPTGRVQYF.

The sample holds a few counts of this clone. The chain couples TRBV4-2 to TRBJ1-2; 8 nucleotides agree with TRBD1. From germline, CDR1 is LGHNA and CDR2 YNFKEQ. Trimming at V came to 5 bases and at J to 2 bases, leaving 7 bases not matched to a gene. CDR3 length: 15 residues. The CDR3 DNA is TGTGCCAGCAGCTCTTCGGACAGGGAGAACTATGGCTACACCTTC. It yields the protein CASSSSDRENYGYTF.

The rearrangement uses TRBV30 and TRBJ1-1, with D unresolved. Between the trimmed V and J ends, which lost 4 bases and 8 bases, there was a span of 17 bases. The CDR3 loop spans 13 amino acids. The germline CDR1 and CDR2 sequences are GTSNPN and SVGIG (reference sequence). DNA for the CDR3: TGTGCCTGGAATCTCGGGGTCGGCCGGGAAGCTTTCTTT. Protein sequence: CAWNLGVGREAFF.

As to this clone: A junction boundary mismatches the germline segment, possibly from a read error. The chain couples TRBV5-4 to TRBJ2-3, with no clear D. The CDR3 extends over 15 amino acids. From germline, CDR1 is SGHNT and CDR2 YYREEE (reference sequence). DNA of the CDR3: TGCGCCAGCAGCCCCAGCTTTCCTAGCACAGATACGCAGTATTTT. As protein: CASSPSFPSTDTQYF.

The chain uses TRBV30 and TRBJ1-1, with no clear D. CDR1 GTSNPN and CDR2 SVGIG come from the germline V gene (reference sequence). CDR3 length: 13 residues. Trimming cost V 6 bases and J 4 bases, with 15 bases left between them. The DNA for the CDR3 is TGTGCCTGTACCAACTCCCCTTCCACTGAAGCTTTCTTT. It codes for CACTNSPSTEAFF.

This chain links TRBV7-8 with TRBJ2-2; D tentatively reads TRBD1 or TRBD2 (5 bases each). Trimming cost V 1 base and J 4 bases, with 7 bases left between them. The length of the CDR3 is 14 residues. The germline V gene has CDR1 SGHVS and CDR2 FQNEAQ. The CDR3 here is CASSLVGTTGELFF. CDR3 bases: TGTGCCAGCAGCTTAGTCGGGACCACCGGGGAGCTGTTTTTT.

There are a few counts of this clone. A far larger clone is just one base off, so this is likely a read error. This sample also contains other DNA sequences that code for the same CDR3. This sequence joins TRBV5-5 and TRBJ1-2; D may be TRBD1 (5 bases). This CDR3 is 15 amino acids long. In germline, CDR1 is SGHKS, CDR2 YYEKEE (reference sequence). V was clipped by 4 bases and J by 7 bases, with 20 bases between them. CDR3 sequence: CASSQEQGSVLGYTF. The CDR3 DNA is TGTGCCAGCAGCCAAGAGCAGGGTTCCGTCCTTGGCTACACCTTC.

The chain is built from TRBV4-3 and TRBJ2-2; no clear D gene. Germline CDR1 is LGHNA and CDR2 is YSLEER. Trimming pared 0 bases from V and 5 bases from J, leaving 10 bases between. CDR3 length equals 15 residues. This CDR3 reads CASSQDRHVTGELFF. CDR3 sequence (DNA): TGCGCCAGCAGCCAAGATCGTCACGTAACCGGGGAGCTGTTTTTT.

The V call is TRBV19, the J call TRBJ1-6; D is unclear. Per germline, CDR1 LNHDA and CDR2 SQIVND (reference sequence). The V and J ends lost 3 bases and 4 bases respectively, with 10 bases between them. This CDR3 has 15 amino acids. The CDR3, as DNA: TGTGCCAGTAGTATGAGCCAGAATTATAATTCACCCCTCCACTTT. It yields the protein CASSMSQNYNSPLHF.

The CDR3 coding sequence is TGTGCCTGGAGTGTAGCGGGGGGGGAGGAGGAGCAGTACTTC. It codes for CAWSVAGGEEEQYF. The V gene is TRBV30, the J gene TRBJ2-7; 10 bases match TRBD2. Germline CDR1 is GTSNPN and CDR2 is SVGIG (reference sequence). With 0 bases clipped from V and 7 bases from J, the junction kept 6 bases outside the gene matches. The CDR3 runs 14 residues.

The V and J genes are TRBV9 and TRBJ2-7; TRBD1 is a possible D gene (5 bases). The ends were cut back, 8 bases at V and 0 bases at J, with 9 bases in the middle. The CDR3 runs to 12 residues. The germline CDR1 and CDR2 sequences are SGDLS and YYNGEE. DNA for the CDR3: TGTGCCAGTGGGCAGGGCTCCTACGAGCAGTACTTC. It yields the protein CASGQGSYEQYF.

J is TRBJ2-2 and V is TRBV6-4, with D perhaps given as TRBD1 or TRBD2 (6 bases each). V lost 5 bases and J 6 bases, leaving 16 bases between the germline ends. The CDR3 totals 15 residues. Germline loops: CDR1 MRHNA, CDR2 SNTAGT. CDR3: CASSSGSGAAGELFF. CDR3 in DNA: TGTGCCAGCAGTTCCGGCTCGGGGGCGGCCGGGGAGCTGTTTTTT.

This clone was detected only a few times. The DNA for the CDR3 is TGTGCCACCAGCAGAGCGGTTAGCACAGATACGCAGTATTTT. Its translation is CATSRAVSTDTQYF. The rearrangement links TRBV15 to TRBJ2-3; D unresolved. CDR1 and CDR2 (germline): LNHNV, YYDKDF (reference sequence). This CDR3 is 14 amino acids long. The V end was cut by 1 base, the J end by 0 bases, with 5 bases between. The full variable domain, in which reference TRBV15 and TRBJ2-3 provide the parts outside the CDR3, is DAMVIQNPRYQVTQFGKPVTLSCSQTLNHNVMYWYQQKSSQAPKLLFHYYDKDFNNEADTPDNFQSRRPNTSFCFLDIRSPGLGDTAMYLCATSRAVSTDTQYFGPGTRLTVL.

The rearrangement joins TRBV6-1 to TRBJ2-1, with D tentatively TRBD1 (7 bases). This CDR3 region has 13 residues. Germline values: CDR1 MNHNS, CDR2 SASEGT. V shed 8 bases and J shed 4 bases, with 12 bases lying between them. This chain's CDR3 is CASGGGDYNEQFF. Here the CDR3 DNA reads TGTGCCAGCGGAGGGGGCGATTACAATGAGCAGTTCTTC.

Regarding this clone: A read error is the likely source, as a far larger clone sits one nucleotide away. Other DNA sequences in the same sample also yield this CDR3. The V and J genes are TRBV7-9 and TRBJ1-2, with a weak D call TRBD1 (5 bases). The CDR3 has 15 amino acids. CDR1 and CDR2 from the germline V gene are SEHNR and FQNEAQ (reference sequence). V was pared by 5 bases and J by 7 bases, with 20 bases between. The CDR3 DNA reads TGTGCCAGCAGCCAAGAGCAGGGTTCCGTCCTTGGCTACACCTTC. It specifies CASSQEQGSVLGYTF. The variable domain in full, with the rest retrieved from reference TRBV7-9 and TRBJ1-2, is DTGVSQNPRHKITKRGQNVTFRCDPISEHNRLYWYRQTLGQGPEFLTYFQNEAQLEKSRLLSDRFSAERPKGSFSTLEIQRTEQGDSAMYLCASSQEQGSVLGYTFGSGTRLTVV.

This clone was counted between two and nine times. This chain links TRBV7-2 with TRBJ1-5; D unresolved. The CDR3 has 15 amino acids. Deletions cut 0 bases from V and 0 bases from J, with 6 bases between. Germline V lookup: CDR1 SGHTA, CDR2 FQGNSA. The CDR3 protein is CASSLAWGSNQPQHF. The CDR3 DNA sequence: TGTGCCAGCAGCTTAGCCTGGGGTAGCAATCAGCCCCAGCATTTT.

In this sample, this clone turned up once. The chain joins TRBV2 to TRBJ1-2; D is unclear. V was trimmed by 3 bases and J by 0 bases, leaving 8 bases between them. CDR1 is SNHLY, CDR2 FYNNEI, per germline. The CDR3 length is 14 residues. CDR3 sequence: CASSEEEANYGYTF. Written as DNA, the CDR3 is TGTGCCAGCAGTGAGGAGGAAGCTAACTATGGCTACACCTTC.

The chain combines TRBV5-1 with TRBJ2-7; tentative D call: TRBD1 (6 bases). Germline CDR1 and CDR2: SGHRS and YFSETQ. V was shortened by 1 base and J by 1 base, with 9 bases between the two germline ends. This CDR3 is built from 14 residues. DNA of the CDR3: TGCGCCAGCAGCTTGACCCAGGGGTCCTACGAGCAGTACTTC. This translates into CASSLTQGSYEQYF.

The chain has TRBV5-6 and TRBJ2-3; D is perhaps TRBD1 (6 bases). Trimming took 0 bases from V and 15 from J, leaving 11 bases between them. In germline, CDR1 is SGHDT, CDR2 YYEEEE. CDR3 length equals 11 residues. Here the CDR3 DNA reads TGTGCCAGCAGCTTGGGACAGGCGTTTTATTTT. Translation gives CASSLGQAFYF. Looking up the rest from reference TRBV5-6 and TRBJ2-3 gives the full variable domain: DAGVTQSPTHLIKTRGQQVTLRCSPKSGHDTVSWYQQALGQGPQFIFQYYEEEERQRGNFPDRFSGHQFPNYSSELNVNALLLGDSALYLCASSLGQAFYFGPGTRLTVL.

The rearrangement uses TRBV9 and TRBJ1-1; possibly TRBD1 for D (6 bases). CDR3 length equals 13 residues. V was trimmed by 0 bases and J by 8 bases, leaving 11 bases between them. The V gene's germline CDR1 is SGDLS and CDR2 YYNGEE. CDR3 coding DNA: TGTGCCAGCAGCGTAGTCGCAGGGGCAGAAGCTTTCTTT. This translates into CASSVVAGAEAFF.

This chain connects TRBV9 to TRBJ2-3; D unclear. Trimming removed 0 bases from V and 8 bases from J, with 4 bases in between. The CDR3 runs to 11 residues. Germline loops: CDR1 SGDLS, CDR2 YYNGEE. The CDR3 loop reads CASSVDGTQYF. Here the CDR3 DNA reads TGTGCCAGCAGCGTAGATGGTACGCAGTATTTT.